A single sample is the source of the 25 T cell receptor beta chains below, sequenced in a study of blood T cell repertoires in COVID-19. Libraries were prepared by immunoSEQ multiplex PCR; TCRdb keeps only in-frame clonotypes and omits some of them. The sample holds about 130,000 clones, roughly 90% seen once. Sequenced sample: peripheral blood. These receptors were obtained from a man aged 55 to 70 with COVID-19, enrolled during active disease.

This clone was observed once. The CDR3 sequence is CASSTDTSNQPQHF. CDR3 DNA: TGTGCCAGCAGCACCGACACGTCGAATCAGCCCCAGCATTTT. The chain combines TRBV7-2 with TRBJ1-5, with D unclear. Trimming cost V 5 bases and J 4 bases, with 12 bases left between them. The CDR3 runs 14 residues. Germline CDR1 reads SGHTA; CDR2 reads FQGNSA.

The chain's CDR3 is CASSLASSGGGGSYEQYF. In nucleotides, the CDR3 is TGCGCCAGCAGCTTGGCTAGTAGCGGGGGCGGGGGCTCCTACGAGCAGTACTTC. The gene calls are TRBV5-1 and TRBJ2-7, with TRBD2 identical over 9 bases. Germline trimming cut 0 bases from V and 0 bases from J; bases unmatched to any gene: 10. The CDR3 loop spans 18 amino acids. Looked up from germline, CDR1 is SGHRS and CDR2 is YFSETQ.

This rearrangement joins TRBV3-1 (or the pseudogene TRBV3-2) to TRBJ1-2, with 8 bases identical to TRBD1. V shed 6 bases, J shed 4 bases, and the junction held 13 bases outside the gene matches. Per germline, CDR1 LGHDT and CDR2 YNNKEL (reference sequence). There are 16 residues in the CDR3. Here the CDR3 DNA reads TGTGCCAGCAGTATGGGACAGGCGGTTCCACCCTATGGCTACACCTTC. It specifies CASSMGQAVPPYGYTF.

The chain is built from TRBV6-4 and TRBJ1-2; 8 nucleotides line up with TRBD1. J gave up 4 bases and V 4 bases, and 8 bases lay outside the gene matches. CDR3 length equals 15 residues. Germline CDR1 and CDR2: MRHNA and SNTAGT. CDR3 DNA: TGTGCCAGCAGTGTGGGGACAGGCCCTATCTATGGCTACACCTTC. Its protein product is CASSVGTGPIYGYTF.

The CDR3 spells CASSLSVRRGADTQYF. Here the CDR3 DNA reads TGTGCCAGCAGTTTATCGGTTCGGAGGGGTGCAGATACGCAGTATTTT. This sequence joins TRBV27 and TRBJ2-3; TRBD2 might be the D (6 bases). The germline CDR1 and CDR2 sequences are MNHEY and SMNVEV (reference sequence). V lost 0 bases and J lost 4, with 14 bases in between. CDR3 length equals 16 residues.

V usage is TRBV15 and J usage is TRBJ2-3, with a weak D call TRBD1 (6 bases). CDR1 LNHNV and CDR2 YYDKDF come from the germline V gene (reference sequence). The CDR3 totals 17 residues. V lost 5 bases and J 2 bases, leaving 20 bases between the germline ends. The CDR3 DNA reads as TGTGCCACCAGCTCATCAGGGGCCCGCAGCTACACAGATACGCAGTATTTT. Translated, it gives CATSSSGARSYTDTQYF.

The chain has TRBV4-1 and TRBJ2-2; 10 nucleotides align to TRBD1. J gave up 3 bases and V 0 bases, and 1 base lay outside the gene matches. This CDR3 contains 16 residues. CDR1 is MGHRA, CDR2 YSYEKL, per germline. CDR3 in amino acids: CASSQDGTGDTGELFF. As DNA, the CDR3 is TGCGCCAGCAGCCAAGATGGGACAGGGGACACCGGGGAGCTGTTTTTT.

J is TRBJ1-1 and V is TRBV25-1; perhaps TRBD1 as D (5 bases). Germline V gene sequence: CDR1 MGHDK, CDR2 SYGVNS. V was trimmed by 5 bases and J by 0 bases, leaving 13 bases between them. This CDR3 spans 15 amino acids. The CDR3 DNA follows: TGTGCCAGCAGTACCCTAGACAGTATGAACACTGAAGCTTTCTTT. Translated: CASSTLDSMNTEAFF.

The chain is built from TRBV19 and TRBJ2-2; TRBD1 might be the D (6 bases). Looked up from germline, CDR1 is LNHDA and CDR2 is SQIVND (reference sequence). The ends were cut back, 7 bases at V and 8 bases at J, with 17 bases in the middle. This CDR3 is built from 14 residues. CDR3 protein: CASTLLGATGELFF. The DNA of the CDR3 is TGTGCCAGTACCCTCCTGGGGGCAACTGGGGAGCTGTTTTTT.

The chain links TRBV13 to TRBJ2-1; no clear D. The germline gives CDR1 PRHDT, CDR2 FYEKMQ (reference sequence). The CDR3 runs 13 residues. V lost 0 bases to trimming and J lost 10 bases, with 10 bases between them. CDR3 coding DNA: TGTGCCAGCAGCTTAGGCCCCACACGAGAGCAGTTCTTC. It yields the protein CASSLGPTREQFF.

The genes are TRBV6-5 and TRBJ1-4; D is uncertain. With 7 bases removed from V and 8 bases from J, the gap between germline ends came to 20 bases. Germline V gene sequence: CDR1 MNHEY, CDR2 SVGAGI. This CDR3 has 15 residues. CDR3 protein: CASTLSYGSREKLFF. Here the CDR3 DNA reads TGTGCCAGCACTCTCTCTTACGGGAGTAGGGAAAAACTGTTTTTT.

The sample holds a few counts of this clone. V and J are TRBV29-1 and TRBJ2-7; tentatively, D is TRBD1 (6 bases). The V end was cut by 3 bases, the J end by 3 bases, with 6 bases between. From germline, CDR1 is SQVTM and CDR2 ANQGSEA. This CDR3 spans 11 amino acids. The CDR3 loop reads CSVEDSYEQYF. CDR3 sequence (DNA): TGCAGCGTTGAGGACAGCTACGAGCAGTACTTC.

The genes are TRBV5-5 and TRBJ2-1; 8 bases align to TRBD1. V dropped 3 bases and J dropped 2; count of bases not matched to a gene: 7. The CDR3 length is 16 residues. Germline-derived CDR1 and CDR2 are SGHKS and YYEKEE (reference sequence). CDR3 in DNA: TGTGCCAGCAGCTCCCTCGGACAGGGAGCCTACAATGAGCAGTTCTTC. This gives the protein CASSSLGQGAYNEQFF.

The rearrangement joins TRBV18 to TRBJ1-3; D is ambiguous. The V gene lost 3 bases and the J gene lost 2 bases, with 20 bases spanning the gap. Germline CDR1 is KGHSH and CDR2 is LQKENI. CDR3 length: 18 residues. The CDR3 region is CASSPRKATGIPGNTIYF. CDR3 bases: TGTGCCAGCTCACCTCGTAAAGCGACGGGAATCCCTGGAAACACCATATATTTT.

This chain connects TRBV19 to TRBJ1-5; 8 nucleotides align to TRBD1. The CDR3 length is 13 residues. Germline trimming cut 8 bases from V and 7 bases from J; bases unmatched to any gene: 7. From germline, CDR1 is LNHDA and CDR2 SQIVND (reference sequence). CDR3 loop: CASDWTGKQPQHF. CDR3 sequence (DNA): TGTGCCAGTGACTGGACAGGGAAGCAGCCCCAGCATTTT.

The genes are TRBV4-3 and TRBJ1-2; perhaps TRBD1 as D (5 bases). The CDR3 loop spans 14 amino acids. Trimming removed 4 bases at V and 10 bases at J, with 19 bases between. Germline V gives CDR1 LGHNA, CDR2 YSLEER. The CDR3 region is CASSRRTGDVDYTF. DNA of the CDR3: TGCGCCAGCAGCCGCCGAACGGGGGATGTGGACTACACCTTC.

V usage is TRBV12-3 or TRBV12-4 and J usage is TRBJ2-7; 8 bases line up with TRBD2. Trimming removed 6 bases from V and 3 bases from J; junction bases left unmatched: 4. The CDR3 is 13 residues long. The CDR3: CASSRRGGYEQYF. In DNA form, the CDR3 reads TGTGCCAGCAGCCGACGGGGGGGCTACGAGCAGTACTTC.

CDR3 in DNA: TGTGCCAGCAGCTTAGTGGCGGGATCGGCCGGGGAGCTGTTTTTT. It codes for CASSLVAGSAGELFF. The chain couples TRBV5-4 to TRBJ2-2; perhaps TRBD2 as D (6 bases). Germline assignment: CDR1 SGHNT and CDR2 YYREEE (reference sequence). Trimming pared 2 bases from V and 6 bases from J, leaving 14 bases between. The length of the CDR3 is 15 residues.

The gene calls are TRBV6-5 and TRBJ1-1; D is unclear. The V gene's germline CDR1 is MNHEY and CDR2 SVGAGI. V gave up 4 bases and J gave up 5 bases, with 11 bases separating them. The CDR3 runs 13 residues. Here the CDR3 reads CASSSHPRTEAFF. The CDR3 region has the DNA TGTGCCAGCAGTTCCCATCCCAGGACTGAAGCTTTCTTT.

The rearrangement uses TRBV5-1 and TRBJ1-5; weak D call: TRBD1 (5 bases). Germline-derived CDR1 and CDR2 are SGHRS and YFSETQ. CDR3 length: 15 amino acids. Trimming removed 0 bases at V and 4 bases at J, with 11 bases between. This CDR3 reads CASSLGEGRNQPQHF. The CDR3 DNA sequence: TGCGCCAGCAGCTTGGGGGAGGGGAGGAATCAGCCCCAGCATTTT.

The chain recombines TRBV6-6 with TRBJ2-7; 8 positions agree with TRBD2. Germline V CDR1 and CDR2: MNHNY, SVGAGI (reference sequence). CDR3 length: 16 residues. The junction had 6 bases not matched to a gene; V was cut back by 0 bases and J by 2 bases. CDR3 in amino acids: CASSYSWSGRTYEQYF. The CDR3 DNA reads as TGTGCCAGCAGTTACTCGTGGAGCGGGAGAACCTACGAGCAGTACTTC.

The chain links TRBV7-9 to TRBJ1-2; maybe TRBD1 (6 bases). The germline gives CDR1 SEHNR, CDR2 FQNEAQ (reference sequence). With 4 bases removed from V and 7 bases from J, the gap between germline ends came to 10 bases. This CDR3 has 12 residues. This CDR3 is CASSSDSSGYTF. CDR3 nucleotides: TGTGCCAGCAGCTCGGACAGCAGTGGCTACACCTTC.

This clone is a singleton in its sample. The chain links TRBV5-4 to TRBJ1-1; TRBD1 agrees at 8 bases. The CDR3 spans 14 residues. Losses at the gene ends were 0 bases for V and 5 bases for J; bases not matched to a gene: 3. Germline values: CDR1 SGHNT, CDR2 YYREEE (reference sequence). CDR3: CASSLGQGQTEAFF. CDR3 DNA: TGTGCCAGCAGCTTGGGACAGGGGCAGACTGAAGCTTTCTTT.

The V gene is TRBV7-9, the J gene TRBJ2-2; 7 bases are shared with TRBD1. Germline values: CDR1 SEHNR, CDR2 FQNEAQ (reference sequence). V was clipped by 6 bases and J by 5 bases; unmatched bases: 3. The CDR3 is 13 residues long. CDR3: CASSSQGTGELFF. Here the CDR3 DNA reads TGTGCCAGCAGTTCACAGGGGACCGGGGAGCTGTTTTTT.

This chain links TRBV11-2 with TRBJ2-1; D gene ambiguous. This CDR3 is built from 16 residues. Per the germline V gene, CDR1 is SGHAT and CDR2 is FQNNGV. V lost 4 bases and J lost 0, with 13 bases in between. The CDR3 loop reads CASSYQWSDSYNEQFF. For the CDR3, the DNA is TGTGCCAGCAGCTACCAGTGGAGTGACTCCTACAATGAGCAGTTCTTC.